This entry lists 3 T cell receptor beta chains sequenced from one sample in a study of T cells after posttransplantation cyclophosphamide. A marrow graft followed busulfan-fludarabine conditioning, with cyclophosphamide on days +3 and +4. Assay used: immunoSEQ multiplex PCR; TCRdb lists only in-frame clones, some missing. The profile shows thousands of clones, roughly 80% of them singletons. Material: PBMCs, obtained 188 days after allogeneic stem cell transplant with posttransplant cyclophosphamide. The receptors were sampled from a male patient between 55 and 70 years old who received an allogeneic stem cell transplant from a related donor and was CMV-positive. Some T cells here may be from the graft donor.

The rearrangement uses TRBV6-1 and TRBJ2-2, with a tentative D call TRBD2 (5 bases). Germline CDR1 MNHNS, CDR2 SASEGT. The CDR3 extends over 15 amino acids. Trimming took off 6 bases at V and 3 bases at J, with 14 bases between the two ends. As DNA, the CDR3 is TGTGCCAGCAGCGGAACTCTCGGGGACACCGGGGAGCTGTTTTTT. Its protein product is CASSGTLGDTGELFF.

V is TRBV6-5 and J is TRBJ2-5, with 8 positions matching TRBD2. The length of the CDR3 is 15 residues. Germline V gene lookup returns CDR1 MNHEY and CDR2 SVGAGI. The V gene end was trimmed by 6 bases and the J gene end by 4 bases; junction bases not matched to a gene: 10. CDR3 region: CASSRLTGGIETQYF. CDR3 in DNA: TGTGCCAGCAGCCGATTGACGGGGGGGATAGAGACCCAGTACTTC.

The rearrangement joins TRBV19 to TRBJ2-2; D perhaps matches TRBD1 (5 bases). CDR3 size: 13 residues. The germline gives CDR1 LNHDA, CDR2 SQIVND (reference sequence). V lost 3 bases, J lost 6 bases, and 8 bases lay in between. The CDR3 region has the DNA TGTGCCAGTAGTATCCCAGGGTCCGGGGAGCTGTTTTTT. As protein: CASSIPGSGELFF.